The present T cell receptor (beta chain) was sequenced within a study of cytomegalovirus exposure and HLA in healthy donors. Though nominally healthy at sampling, donors likely had unrecorded immune exposures. After removal of 5 bases from V and 5 bases from J, the junction contained 3 bases not matched to a gene. Per the germline V gene, CDR1 is MDHEN and CDR2 is SYDVKM. This CDR3 spans 13 amino acids. Vbeta (60) and Jbeta (13) primers were used in the PCR. The table came from immunoSEQ multiplex PCR; TCRdb's copy has only in-frame clones and leaves some out. Here the sample spans just over 60,000 clones, approximately 89% being singletons. Study-wide findings and caveats: In an earlier analysis, in some 600 donors, most V segments appeared productive either ~90% or ~30% of the time.

Details on this clone: Its antigen is currently unknown.

This TCR was recovered from a man aged 18 to 29 in good health and CMV-seronegative. Source material: PBMCs. This chain joins TRBV28 and TRBJ2-5, with 9 nucleotides matching TRBD1. CDR3 nucleotides: TGTGCCAGCAGTACAGGGACAGGGGAGACCCAGTACTTC. Translation: CASSTGTGETQYF.